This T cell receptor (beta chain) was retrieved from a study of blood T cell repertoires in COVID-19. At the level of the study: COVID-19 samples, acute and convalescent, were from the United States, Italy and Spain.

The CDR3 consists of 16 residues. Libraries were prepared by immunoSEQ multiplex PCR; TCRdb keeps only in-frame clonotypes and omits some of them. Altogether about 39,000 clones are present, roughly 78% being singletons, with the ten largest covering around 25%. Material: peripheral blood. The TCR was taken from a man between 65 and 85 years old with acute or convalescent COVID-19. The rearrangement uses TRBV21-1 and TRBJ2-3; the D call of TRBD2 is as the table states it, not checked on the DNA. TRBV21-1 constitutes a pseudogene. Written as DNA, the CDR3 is TGTGCCAGCAGCAGGGGCTCTAGCGGTAGCACAGATACGCAGTATTTT. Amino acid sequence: CASSRGSSGSTDTQYF.